A selection of T cell receptor beta chains follows, all from one sample in a study of response to subunit inactivated influenza vaccine. TCRdb processed the RT-PCR reads anew with MiXCR; each CDR3 protein has one entry. The sample shows hundreds of thousands of distinct CDR3 sequences, around 11% of them seen only once. These data are also associated with another study on T cells expressing NK-cell markers.

The sample consisted of PBMCs from blood, taken on the day of vaccination. These receptors were collected from a man aged 50-59 years who received an inactivated influenza vaccine. The CDR3 runs from the conserved cysteine through the conserved F or W. The D gene is left open where the match is weak. Size is stated for part of the rows, as once, few or many counts, or as a class when the clone is expanded.

.	.	TRBV5-1	TRBJ2-7	CASSSSGEVTLYEQYF	TGCGCCAGCAGCTCATCAGGGGAGGTGACCCTCTACGAGCAGTACTTC
.	TRBD1	TRBV12-3/TRBV12-4	TRBJ1-5	CASSQGGGTGLNQPQHF	TGTGCCAGCAGCCAGGGGGGCGGGACAGGACTCAATCAGCCCCAGCATTTT
few	TRBD1	TRBV20-1	TRBJ2-7	CSARETGAKPYEQYF	TGCAGTGCTAGGGAGACAGGGGCCAAGCCCTACGAGCAGTACTTC
few	.	TRBV4-2	TRBJ2-1	CASSQVGGALNEQFF	TGTGCCAGCAGCCAAGTGGGCGGGGCGTTGAATGAGCAGTTCTTC
.	.	TRBV7-8	TRBJ2-1	CASIEDDFYNEQFF	TGTGCCAGCATAGAAGATGACTTCTACAATGAGCAGTTCTTC
few	.	TRBV9	TRBJ2-1	CASSVGWRNSYNEQFF	TGTGCCAGCAGCGTAGGTTGGAGAAACTCCTACAATGAGCAGTTCTTC
.	TRBD1	TRBV29-1	TRBJ1-2	CSVDLIRTGAYGYTF	TGCAGCGTTGATTTGATCCGGACAGGGGCCTATGGCTACACCTTC
.	.	TRBV29-1	TRBJ2-2	CSVVPLGGGELFF	TGCAGCGTCGTTCCGCTGGGGGGCGGGGAGCTGTTTTTT
.	TRBD1	TRBV7-2	TRBJ2-7	CASSLRGIGPGGQYF	TGTGCCAGCAGCTTAAGGGGTATAGGACCAGGGGGGCAGTACTTC
few	.	TRBV19	TRBJ1-5	CASRHAASHQPQHF	TGTGCCAGTAGACACGCGGCCAGCCATCAGCCCCAGCATTTT
few	.	TRBV27	TRBJ1-6	CASSFLGRNSPLHF	TGTGCCAGCAGTTTTTTAGGGCGTAATTCACCCCTCCACTTT
.	TRBD1	TRBV27	TRBJ2-5	CASSFDRGSGTQYF	TGTGCCAGCAGTTTCGACAGGGGGTCAGGGACCCAGTACTTC
few	.	TRBV20-1	TRBJ2-4	CSARDSGSNIQYF	TGCAGTGCTAGAGATAGCGGCAGCAACATTCAGTACTTC
few	.	TRBV13	TRBJ2-4	CASSSPGSWETGENIQYF	TGTGCCAGCAGCTCCCCGGGTTCATGGGAAACAGGAGAAAACATTCAGTACTTC
many	TRBD1	TRBV5-8	TRBJ2-7	CASSSRRQGQLEQYF	TGTGCCAGCAGCTCACGCCGACAGGGTCAGCTCGAGCAGTACTTC
few	.	TRBV6-5	TRBJ2-7	CASSYGQRNSYEQYF	TGTGCCAGCAGTTACGGACAGCGAAACTCCTACGAGCAGTACTTC
.	.	TRBV21-1	TRBJ2-7	CASSKWGRGRYEQYF	TGTGCCAGCTCCAAATGGGGCAGGGGCAGGTACGAGCAGTACTTC
.	TRBD1	TRBV4-3	TRBJ2-1	CASSQDRARYNEQFF	TGCGCCAGCAGCCAGGACAGGGCTCGCTACAATGAGCAGTTCTTC
few	.	TRBV20-1	TRBJ1-5	CSAREEGRIGINQPQHF	TGCAGTGCTAGGGAAGAGGGCAGGATTGGGATCAATCAGCCCCAGCATTTT
few	.	TRBV7-8	TRBJ2-4	CASSLVSAKNIQYF	TGTGCCAGCAGCTTAGTATCCGCAAAAAACATTCAGTACTTC
.	.	TRBV5-1	TRBJ2-1	CASSPGSGDYNEQFF	TGCGCCAGCAGCCCGGGCAGTGGGGACTACAATGAGCAGTTCTTC
few	.	TRBV7-9	TRBJ2-6	CASSIPRGSGANVLTF	TGTGCCAGCAGCATCCCCAGAGGGTCTGGGGCCAACGTCCTGACTTTC
.	.	TRBV15	TRBJ2-3	CATSRDFPGVETDTQYF	TGTGCCACCAGCAGAGATTTCCCGGGAGTCGAGACAGATACGCAGTATTTT
.	.	TRBV20-1	TRBJ2-4	CSARETGELAKNIQYF	TGCAGTGCTAGGGAGACAGGTGAATTAGCCAAAAACATTCAGTACTTC
few	.	TRBV6-1	TRBJ2-7	CASTTGQGYEQYF	TGTGCCAGCACTACCGGACAAGGCTACGAGCAGTACTTC
.	TRBD2	TRBV20-1	TRBJ2-4	CSAGSGRRDIQYF	TGCAGTGCTGGTAGCGGGAGAAGAGACATTCAGTACTTC
few	.	TRBV7-2	TRBJ2-1	CASSLEGDSGRNEQFF	TGTGCCAGCAGCTTAGAGGGGGACTCGGGTCGCAATGAGCAGTTCTTC
many	.	TRBV29-1	TRBJ2-3	CSVGPGGTDTQYF	TGCAGCGTGGGCCCGGGAGGCACAGATACGCAGTATTTT
few	.	TRBV12-3/TRBV12-4	TRBJ1-1	CASSLDRKKTEAFF	TGTGCCAGCAGTTTAGACAGGAAAAAAACTGAAGCTTTCTTT
few	TRBD2	TRBV30	TRBJ2-3	CAWSGRGGRSSTDTQYF	TGTGCCTGGAGTGGACGGGGGGGCCGTTCTAGCACAGATACGCAGTATTTT
many	.	TRBV10-3	TRBJ2-1	CAISESGRNNEQFF	TGTGCCATCAGTGAGTCGGGCCGAAACAATGAGCAGTTCTTC
.	TRBD1	TRBV7-2	TRBJ2-1	CASSPDRGQFF	TGTGCCAGCAGCCCAGACAGGGGGCAGTTCTTC
many	.	TRBV28	TRBJ1-5	CASSYGPQHF	TGTGCCAGCAGTTATGGGCCCCAGCATTTT
.	TRBD1	TRBV19	TRBJ2-3	CASSNPGQGRDTQYF	TGTGCCAGTAGTAACCCGGGACAGGGGAGGGATACGCAGTATTTT
.	.	TRBV20-1	TRBJ1-5	CSARDSSAGAINQPQHF	TGCAGTGCTAGAGATTCTTCGGCGGGGGCAATTAATCAGCCCCAGCATTTT
.	TRBD2	TRBV11-1	TRBJ2-2	CASSLLRGLAANTGELFF	TGTGCCAGCAGCTTACTACGGGGACTAGCGGCGAACACCGGGGAGCTGTTTTTT
.	TRBD1	TRBV29-1	TRBJ2-5	CSGGTGVVTQYF	TGCAGCGGAGGGACAGGGGTGGTGACCCAGTACTTC
few	TRBD1	TRBV28	TRBJ2-7	CASSKIRDRGGQYF	TGTGCCAGCAGCAAGATCCGGGACAGGGGAGGGCAGTACTTC
.	TRBD2	TRBV9	TRBJ2-7	CASSVGPGLAPEQYF	TGTGCCAGCAGCGTAGGCCCGGGACTAGCGCCCGAGCAGTACTTC
.	TRBD1	TRBV28	TRBJ2-5	CASSTRDRVVETQYF	TGTGCCAGCAGTACCCGGGACAGGGTCGTTGAGACCCAGTACTTC
.	.	TRBV5-1	TRBJ1-2	CASSLSSGGAGYGYTF	TGCGCCAGCAGCTTGTCGTCGGGGGGGGCGGGCTATGGCTACACCTTC
many	.	TRBV6-2/TRBV6-3	TRBJ2-7	CASSYSSTGLTYEQYF	TGTGCCAGCAGTTACTCGAGTACCGGACTTACCTACGAGCAGTACTTC
.	.	TRBV28	TRBJ2-7	CASSYGGPRGSYEQYF	TGTGCCAGCAGTTACGGGGGGCCCAGGGGAAGCTACGAGCAGTACTTC
many	.	TRBV6-1	TRBJ1-5	CASSAGSNQPQHF	TGTGCCAGCAGTGCAGGTAGCAATCAGCCCCAGCATTTT
.	.	TRBV28	TRBJ2-1	CASSLLWGRQFF	TGTGCCAGCAGTTTATTATGGGGCAGGCAGTTCTTC
few	.	TRBV7-6	TRBJ2-7	CASSLATDGHEQYF	TGTGCCAGCAGCTTAGCGACGGACGGCCACGAGCAGTACTTC
few	TRBD1	TRBV9	TRBJ1-1	CASSPRQGIVNTEAFF	TGTGCCAGCAGCCCAAGACAGGGGATCGTGAACACTGAAGCTTTCTTT
.	TRBD1	TRBV23-1	TRBJ2-7	CASSPGQGVPMDEQYF	TGCGCCAGCAGCCCGGGACAGGGGGTCCCAATGGACGAGCAGTACTTC
.	.	TRBV7-9	TRBJ1-5	CASSKTGIQPQHF	TGTGCCAGCAGTAAAACAGGGATTCAGCCCCAGCATTTT
few	.	TRBV6-2/TRBV6-3	TRBJ2-5	CASSRDSRETQYF	TGTGCCAGCAGCCGGGACTCCAGGGAGACCCAGTACTTC
few	TRBD2	TRBV20-1	TRBJ2-1	CSASTVAGRRGNEQFF	TGCAGTGCCTCGACCGTAGCGGGGCGTCGGGGCAATGAGCAGTTCTTC
few	.	TRBV7-2	TRBJ2-1	CASSLVGARRQFF	TGTGCCAGCAGCTTAGTGGGGGCGCGGAGGCAGTTCTTC
.	TRBD1	TRBV28	TRBJ1-2	CASSYPGQSYGYSF	TGTGCCAGCAGTTATCCGGGACAGAGCTATGGCTACTCCTTC
.	TRBD1	TRBV5-1	TRBJ2-4	CASSPDRERNIQYF	TGCGCCAGCAGCCCGGACAGGGAACGGAACATTCAGTACTTC
many	.	TRBV5-1	TRBJ2-7	CASSPRPRGSVNEQYF	TGCGCCAGCAGCCCAAGGCCCCGGGGGTCTGTCAACGAGCAGTACTTC